This entry lists 11 T cell receptor beta chains sequenced from one sample in a study of CD8+ T cells in alopecia areata. Following RNA extraction, reverse transcription yielded cDNA that acted as the sequencing template. Repertoires were generated with immunoSEQ multiplex PCR, while TCRdb's copy carries only in-frame clones and drops some. The data contain some 200,000 clones, just over 55% of them singletons. Sequences were obtained from CD8+ T cells sorted from blood. All receptors derive from a human donor in good health.

This clone was observed a single time. The chain has TRBV6-5 and TRBJ1-6; TRBD1 agrees at 8 bases. CDR3 length: 16 residues. V shed 2 bases, J shed 8 bases, and the junction held 8 bases outside the gene matches. Germline V gene sequence: CDR1 MNHEY, CDR2 SVGAGI. The CDR3 sequence is CASSYDNRGWDSPLHF. CDR3 sequence (DNA): TGTGCCAGCAGTTACGACAACAGGGGGTGGGATTCACCCCTCCACTTT.

This clone has only a few counts. The sample has other DNA sequences that encode this CDR3 too. This chain connects TRBV2 to TRBJ2-2, with D unresolved. CDR1 is SNHLY, CDR2 FYNNEI, per germline. The CDR3 covers 14 residues. The V end lost 6 bases, the J end lost 2 bases, and 10 bases lay between the germline ends. The CDR3 loop reads CASRWTQNTGELFF. As DNA, the CDR3 is TGTGCCAGCAGATGGACCCAAAACACCGGGGAGCTGTTTTTT.

This clone was recorded a few times. The chain employs TRBV7-9 and TRBJ2-5; D possibly corresponds to TRBD1 (6 bases). V lost 3 bases and J lost 3, with 14 bases in between. The CDR3 is 15 amino acids. Germline CDR1 reads SEHNR; CDR2 reads FQNEAQ (reference sequence). The CDR3 region has the DNA TGTGCCAGCAGCTTCCCTAGGGGGTCCGAAGAGACCCAGTACTTC. Its protein product is CASSFPRGSEETQYF.

The table lists this clone with a few counts. The J gene is TRBJ1-6, the V gene TRBV2, with unresolved D. Trimming removed 7 bases from V and 8 bases from J, with 6 bases in between. There are 11 residues in the CDR3. Germline V gene sequence: CDR1 SNHLY, CDR2 FYNNEI. CDR3 bases: TGTGCCAGCACAATCGATTCACCCCTCCACTTT. This translates into CASTIDSPLHF.

This clone was seen a few times. The V gene is TRBV29-1, the J gene TRBJ1-2; TRBD1 matches 8 bases. With 1 base clipped from V and 8 bases from J, the junction kept 21 bases outside the gene matches. Germline V lookup: CDR1 SQVTM, CDR2 ANQGSEA. The CDR3 consists of 18 residues. CDR3 loop: CSVEAWDRRQESKRGYTF. The CDR3 DNA follows: TGCAGCGTTGAAGCCTGGGACAGGCGGCAAGAATCGAAAAGGGGCTACACCTTC.

The genes are TRBV9 and TRBJ1-3, with 7 bases fitting TRBD1. CDR1 and CDR2 from the germline V gene are SGDLS and YYNGEE. CDR3 length: 16 residues. The trim removed 6 bases at V and 3 bases at J, leaving 12 bases unmatched. CDR3 nucleotide sequence: TGTGCCAGCACCCCCAGAGCTGGACAGGATGGAAACACCATATATTTT. This codes for CASTPRAGQDGNTIYF. Supplemented by reference TRBV9 and TRBJ1-3, the full variable domain reads DSGVTQTPKHLITATGQRVTLRCSPRSGDLSVYWYQQSLDQGLQFLIQYYNGEERAKGNILERFSAQQFPDLHSELNLSSLELGDSALYFCASTPRAGQDGNTIYFGEGSWLTVV.

The CDR3 DNA is TGCGCCAGCAGCTTGGAGAAGGACAGGGCGCCCTCGGCCGACAATCAGCCCCAGCATTTT. Translated: CASSLEKDRAPSADNQPQHF. This sequence joins TRBV5-1 and TRBJ1-5; 8 bases line up with TRBD1. V was pared by 0 bases and J by 3 bases, with 17 bases of the junction left unmatched. This CDR3 is 20 amino acids long. Germline V gene lookup returns CDR1 SGHRS and CDR2 YFSETQ.

The rearrangement links TRBV9 to TRBJ2-3; the D is unclear. Germline V gives CDR1 SGDLS, CDR2 YYNGEE. Trimming took 5 bases from V and 1 from J, leaving 11 bases between them. The CDR3 is 14 residues long. CDR3 nucleotides: TGTGCCAGCAGTGAATATGCGGGCACAGATACGCAGTATTTT. Protein product: CASSEYAGTDTQYF.

The chain combines TRBV23-1 with TRBJ1-2, with no clear D. TRBV23-1 is assigned to the ORF class and has an uncertain function. The CDR3 sequence is 14 residues long. V lost 10 bases to trimming and J lost 6 bases, with 21 bases between them. CDR3 sequence reads: CAIPLWRAGNGYTF. The DNA for the CDR3 is TGCGCCATCCCCCTTTGGAGGGCCGGGAATGGCTACACCTTC.

This clone was seen more than once but under ten times. The chain employs TRBV9 and TRBJ1-5; D is uncertain. Germline-derived CDR1 and CDR2 are SGDLS and YYNGEE. This CDR3 has 15 residues. The germline V and J ends were trimmed by 0 bases and 6 bases, with 13 bases remaining between them. The CDR3: CASSVGGGPGQPQHF. As DNA, the CDR3 is TGTGCCAGCAGCGTAGGAGGAGGGCCCGGTCAGCCCCAGCATTTT.

The CDR3 nucleotides are TGCAGCGTCCTTCTGGGAGGGGGTTTAGCCAAAAACATTCAGTACTTC. This translates into CSVLLGGGLAKNIQYF. The rearrangement links TRBV29-1 to TRBJ2-4; TRBD2 is a possible D gene (7 bases). This CDR3 is built from 16 residues. Trimming shortened V by 6 bases and J by 0 bases, and 18 bases separated the two germline ends. Germline values: CDR1 SQVTM, CDR2 ANQGSEA.